These T cell receptor beta chains were read from a single sample in a study of T cell responses to AZD1222 COVID-19 vaccine. The assay was immunoSEQ multiplex PCR, and TCRdb's table has in-frame clones only and misses some. Among some 140,000 clones listed, over 85% were seen once. Material: peripheral blood, obtained on day 0 of AZD1222 vaccination. The receptors here all came from an adult in good health. Both conserved end residues are part of each CDR3. The order of the fields is V gene, clone size, D gene, J gene, CDR3 DNA, CDR3 protein. The D gene is left open where the match is weak. Clone size appears in some rows only: once, few, many, or a class for an expanded clone.

V: TRBV18
size: .
D: .
J: TRBJ1-5
DNA: TGTGCCAGCTCACCTCAGAGAGGCAATCAGCCCCAGCATTTT
CDR3: CASSPQRGNQPQHF

V: TRBV25-1
size: .
D: .
J: TRBJ1-2
DNA: TGTGCCAGCAGTGAACCAGGGGTTGTGTTCTATGGCTACACCTTC
CDR3: CASSEPGVVFYGYTF

V: TRBV29-1
size: .
D: .
J: TRBJ1-4
DNA: TGCAGCGTATCGGGGCTTGATGAAAAACTGTTTTTT
CDR3: CSVSGLDEKLFF

V: TRBV4-3
size: once
D: TRBD1
J: TRBJ1-6
DNA: TGCGCCAGCAGCCAATGGACAGGGGCTTCACCCCTCCACTTT
CDR3: CASSQWTGASPLHF

V: TRBV7-8
size: .
D: .
J: TRBJ2-7
DNA: TGTGCCAGCAGCGCGGGACGGCTTTTAGGCGAGCAGTACTTC
CDR3: CASSAGRLLGEQYF

V: TRBV6-5
size: few
D: TRBD1
J: TRBJ2-7
DNA: TGTGCCAGCAGTAGAAGGACAGGGGGCTACGAGCAGTACTTC
CDR3: CASSRRTGGYEQYF

V: TRBV28
size: .
D: .
J: TRBJ1-1
DNA: TGTGCCAGCGTAAATGGCGGTGACACTGAAGCTTTCTTT
CDR3: CASVNGGDTEAFF

V: TRBV5-6
size: .
D: .
J: TRBJ1-5
DNA: TGTGCCAGCAGCTCTATAGGGACTCAGCCCCAGCATTTT
CDR3: CASSSIGTQPQHF

V: TRBV7-2
size: .
D: .
J: TRBJ1-1
DNA: TGTGCCAGCAGCTTAGTGGCGACGGGCACTGAAGCTTTCTTT
CDR3: CASSLVATGTEAFF

V: TRBV19
size: .
D: .
J: TRBJ1-4
DNA: TGTGCCAGTAGTCTCCCAGGGGCAACTAATGAAAAACTGTTTTTT
CDR3: CASSLPGATNEKLFF

V: TRBV7-9
size: once
D: .
J: TRBJ1-5
DNA: TGTGCCAGCAGCTTAGGAGGGATGGGCAATCAGCCCCAGCATTTT
CDR3: CASSLGGMGNQPQHF

V: TRBV4-2
size: .
D: .
J: TRBJ1-4
DNA: TGTGCCAGCAGTCCACAGGGATCTAATGAAAAACTGTTTTTT
CDR3: CASSPQGSNEKLFF

V: TRBV4-3
size: .
D: .
J: TRBJ1-5
DNA: TGCGCCAGCAGCCAAGAATTGTCCAGAGGGGGCAATCAGCCCCAGCATTTT
CDR3: CASSQELSRGGNQPQHF

V: TRBV11-1
size: .
D: .
J: TRBJ1-1
DNA: TGTGCCAGCGGGGAACAGAACTTGAACACTGAAGCTTTCTTT
CDR3: CASGEQNLNTEAFF

V: TRBV3-1/TRBV3-2
size: .
D: TRBD1
J: TRBJ1-1
DNA: TGTGCCAGCAGCCAAGGGGACAGGGGTGGCACTGAAGCTTTCTTT
CDR3: CASSQGDRGGTEAFF

V: TRBV29-1
size: .
D: .
J: TRBJ2-7
DNA: TGCAGCGCCGAGCGGTCTAGCCTTGGCGAGCAGTACTTC
CDR3: CSAERSSLGEQYF

V: TRBV2
size: .
D: .
J: TRBJ1-3
DNA: TGTGCCAGCAGGGGGAAGGACAGAGTCTTT
CDR3: CASRGKDRVF

V: TRBV4-1
size: once
D: .
J: TRBJ2-3
DNA: TGCGCCAGCAGCCAAGCACGTAGCTGGAGGGATACGCAGTATTTT
CDR3: CASSQARSWRDTQYF

V: TRBV28
size: .
D: .
J: TRBJ1-2
DNA: TGTGCCAGCTGGGAGGGTGTTGTCAAGGGAATTGGTGGCTACACCTTC
CDR3: CASWEGVVKGIGGYTF

V: TRBV5-6
size: .
D: .
J: TRBJ1-2
DNA: TGTGCCAGCAGCTTCTCAGGCGCCGACAATTATGGCTACACCTTC
CDR3: CASSFSGADNYGYTF

V: TRBV25-1
size: .
D: .
J: TRBJ2-2
DNA: TGTGCCAGTTTTTCTGGGGAGCTGTTTTTT
CDR3: CASFSGELFF

V: TRBV19
size: .
D: TRBD1
J: TRBJ2-6
DNA: TGTGCCACCAAGGGACAGTCCCCCTCTGGGGCCAACGTCCTGACTTTC
CDR3: CATKGQSPSGANVLTF